Listed below are T cell receptor beta chains from one sample, sequenced in a study of T-cell reconstitution after alpha-beta-depleted transplantation in children. TCRdb used MiXCR to reprocess the PCR reads, holding one entry per CDR3 protein. Of fewer than 250,000 distinct CDR3 sequences listed, about 15% are singletons. Here the sequenced sample was PBMCs, mostly from graft donor cells, taken 360 days after TCRalphabeta/CD19-depleted stem cell transplant. Every receptor here comes from a male patient aged 2-9 years who had a stem cell transplant for acute lymphoblastic leukemia, so the T cells may come from the graft donor. Both conserved end residues are part of each CDR3. A D gene is named only where the DNA matches it firmly. Clone size is stated in some rows and not others, as once, few, many or a class when expanded.

CDR3 DNA: TGTGCCAGCTCACCGACTGGCGTCCAGACCCAGTACTTC
CDR3 protein: CASSPTGVQTQYF
clone size: NA
V gene: TRBV18
D gene: NA
J gene: TRBJ2-5

CDR3 DNA: TGTGCCAGCAGCAGGACAGGAAACTACGAGCAGTACTTC
CDR3 protein: CASSRTGNYEQYF
clone size: many
V gene: TRBV6-2/TRBV6-3
D gene: TRBD1
J gene: TRBJ2-7

CDR3 DNA: TGCGCCAGCAGCTTGGAGCCGGAAGATACGCAGTATTTT
CDR3 protein: CASSLEPEDTQYF
clone size: many
V gene: TRBV5-1
D gene: NA
J gene: TRBJ2-3

CDR3 DNA: TGCAGTGCTAGAGCACCACTGGACAGTGGACCGAACACTGAAGCTTTCTTT
CDR3 protein: CSARAPLDSGPNTEAFF
clone size: few
V gene: TRBV20-1
D gene: NA
J gene: TRBJ1-1

CDR3 DNA: TGTGCCAGCATCGAAAGCGGGATCCAAGAGACCCAGTACTTC
CDR3 protein: CASIESGIQETQYF
clone size: few
V gene: TRBV12-3/TRBV12-4
D gene: TRBD2
J gene: TRBJ2-5

CDR3 DNA: TGCGCCAGCAGTAACGAGGCAGGGGGCGTTGAGACCCAGTACTTC
CDR3 protein: CASSNEAGGVETQYF
clone size: few
V gene: TRBV10-2
D gene: TRBD1
J gene: TRBJ2-5

CDR3 DNA: TGCGCCAGCAGCCCGCGGAGCGGGGGGGCCAAAGATACGCAGTATTTT
CDR3 protein: CASSPRSGGAKDTQYF
clone size: NA
V gene: TRBV5-1
D gene: TRBD2
J gene: TRBJ2-3

CDR3 DNA: TGCAGCGGCGGGGGCACTGAAGCTTTCTTT
CDR3 protein: CSGGGTEAFF
clone size: few
V gene: TRBV29-1
D gene: NA
J gene: TRBJ1-1

CDR3 DNA: TGTGCCAGCAGCTTGAGGTCCGGACAGGTAGGGTCAGATACGCAGTATTTT
CDR3 protein: CASSLRSGQVGSDTQYF
clone size: NA
V gene: TRBV5-5
D gene: TRBD1
J gene: TRBJ2-3

CDR3 DNA: TGTGCCAGCAGCCCTTGGGCAGGGGAGGGAGAGACCCAGTACTTC
CDR3 protein: CASSPWAGEGETQYF
clone size: NA
V gene: TRBV7-6
D gene: NA
J gene: TRBJ2-5

CDR3 DNA: TGCAGCGCCTCGGGCCTAGCGGGAGGGAATACGCAGTATTTT
CDR3 protein: CSASGLAGGNTQYF
clone size: few
V gene: TRBV29-1
D gene: TRBD2
J gene: TRBJ2-3

CDR3 DNA: TGCAGTGCCGCCGGGACTCAAACCCCAGATACGCAGTATTTT
CDR3 protein: CSAAGTQTPDTQYF
clone size: NA
V gene: TRBV20-1
D gene: NA
J gene: TRBJ2-3

CDR3 DNA: TGTGCCAGCAGTCCACCGTATGGGGGGAGGAGCTCCTACGAGCAGTACTTC
CDR3 protein: CASSPPYGGRSSYEQYF
clone size: many
V gene: TRBV12-3/TRBV12-4
D gene: NA
J gene: TRBJ2-7

CDR3 DNA: TGTGCCAGCAGTTTTCACCCCAGTAAGATATACAATGAGCAGTTCTTC
CDR3 protein: CASSFHPSKIYNEQFF
clone size: NA
V gene: TRBV27
D gene: NA
J gene: TRBJ2-1